The entry below gives a single T cell receptor beta chain sequence along with its context. This entry belongs to a study of blood T cell repertoires in COVID-19. Study-level background: In each case, the material was cDNA or gDNA derived from T cells, B-cell-depleted T cells, or PBMCs.

With 2 bases removed from V and 0 bases from J, the gap between germline ends came to 10 bases. The CDR3 extends over 14 amino acids. Per the germline V gene, CDR1 is SQVTM and CDR2 is ANQGSEA. The repertoire was sequenced with immunoSEQ multiplex PCR; TCRdb's copy has only in-frame clones and lacks some. This sample has some 150,000 clones, with 85% to 90% found just once. The chain employs TRBV29-1 and TRBJ1-1; D unresolved. This clonotype was obtained from a woman older than 75 with acute or convalescent COVID-19. Sequences were obtained from peripheral blood. The CDR3 sequence is CSVERGTLNTEAFF. In DNA, the CDR3 is TGCAGCGTTGAACGAGGTACTCTGAACACTGAAGCTTTCTTT.